This paragraph covers one T cell receptor (beta chain) sequence. The target of this receptor is not known. The cohort was made up of around 720 healthy bone marrow donors. At the time of sampling, every cohort member was nominally healthy, though immune exposures that went unrecorded were likely present. The donor tested CMV seropositive, placing the donor among the 290 or so seropositive members of the cohort. Each donor provided a peripheral blood sample, and peripheral blood mononuclear cells were used for TCR beta sequencing. The Qiagen DNeasy Blood Extraction Kit was used to extract genomic DNA from the blood cell samples. Trimming takes 1 base off V and 2 bases off J; junction bases not matched to a gene: 0. CDR1 and CDR2 were assigned from the germline V gene as SGHTA and FQGNSA. From the cysteine through the phenylalanine, the CDR3 covers 15 amino acids. The CDR3 DNA has 45 bases and is translated from base 1.

This sample is part of a study of cytomegalovirus exposure and HLA in healthy donors (dated by TCRdb to about 2017). For the study in its entirety: An earlier analysis of roughly 570 of the donors reported 276 Gb of sequence data and 95 million to 140 million unique TCR beta sequences obtained from some 200 million T cells. The study combined high-throughput TCR immunosequencing, statistical association of individual TCRs with disease status, and machine learning to predict cytomegalovirus infection status. Donor age, sex, ethnicity and CMV serostatus were compiled together with the repertoire data. The aim of the study was to test whether cataloging public T cell receptors could identify signatures of past pathogen exposure. A later genetic analysis took genome-wide SNP genotypes for about three fifths of the 666 donors and used that subset as a discovery cohort. A handful of DR-DQ haplotypes were handled as single units for association and clustering because linkage in the cohort was strong. The study used immunosequencing to profile the T cell repertoires of hundreds of subjects and linked those repertoires to cytomegalovirus serostatus. The genetic ancestry cluster associated with self-reported Caucasian donors included 70% to 85% of the 398 genotyped donors. Every discovery cohort repertoire had been produced on one sequencing platform. An early release that covered around 590 HLA-typed donors contained approximately 300 gigabases of sequencing data and tens of millions of unique TCR sequences. To decide whether each TCR beta V gene segment behaved as functional or pseudogenic, an earlier analysis of nearly 600 of the donors relied on high-throughput TCR beta sequencing. A separate validation cohort of approximately 120 different subjects was used in addition to the roughly 640-subject first cohort. The number of donors typed differed by locus, with 629-630 for A, B, C, DRB1 and DQB1, around 500 for DQA1, nearly 610 for DPA1, and about 450 for DPB1. To study patterns of TCR occurrence, a later analysis re-analyzed previously published TCR beta repertoires from just over 650 donors and added high-resolution HLA genotyping. Among almost 400 genotyped donors of the cohort, an average of about 240,000 unique TCR beta nucleotide sequences were sequenced per donor, roughly 18% of them non-productive. HLA typing included class I and class II loci at four-digit resolution. Rather than using new phenotypic data, the later analysis identified candidate immune exposures from TCR beta sequences and from how often those sequences occurred across donors. The full study reports these points: Roughly uniform sequencing depth across donors was assumed in presence/absence analyses, although this assumption may not hold. The authors suggested that the approach could potentially be extended to other disease states and immunological phenotypes. V-gene and J-gene trimming of TCR beta chains was associated with a missense DCLRE1C variant in a later genetic analysis, and the association was replicated in an independent cohort. According to a later analysis, parvovirus B19, influenza, CMV and Epstein-Barr virus appeared linked to several top co-occurrence clusters. A total of 150 to 200 TCR beta chains were listed by the study as associated with cytomegalovirus. In this cohort, only TCR beta chains were sequenced, and detectable features were limited by the absence of alpha or paired-chain data. Most TCR sequences were observed very rarely across donors, whereas some public TCRs were present in many individuals. In a later genetic analysis, fewer N-insertions in productive TCRs were reported among donors in an Asian-associated ancestry cluster than the roughly 700-donor mean. Linkage disequilibrium might explain the correlated functional status among segregating V segments, but an unknown experimental factor could not be excluded. Some IMGT-functional V segments, including TRBV6-2 and TRBV6-3, could not be distinguished by the 87-base-pair reads and were therefore excluded. An earlier analysis of some 560 of the donors showed that most TCR beta V segments appeared in productive rearrangements either about 90% or about 30% of the time, which broadly matched IMGT annotations. Cytomegalovirus status was reported to be diagnosed by the classifier with high specificity and sensitivity in both the original and validation cohorts. At a false discovery rate of 0.05, a later analysis linked about 17,000 TCR beta sequences to specific HLA alleles. In vitro tests confirmed that a few of the cytomegalovirus-associated TCR beta chains recognize cytomegalovirus antigens. Because counts were too low, around 17 rarely observed V segments, including chromosome 9 orphons, were left out of the earlier analysis of some 640 of the donors. Assigning TCR associations to individual alleles was difficult when HLA alleles, especially DR and DQ, strongly co-occurred. A further reported finding was that TCR beta sequences accurately predicted the HLA-A and HLA-B alleles for most subjects in the first cohort. HLA typing was unavailable for some donors at each locus, so association tests used only the typed subset. Immune exposure information for the cohort was limited to CMV serostatus. A later analysis found that most CMV-associated TCR beta chains appeared HLA-restricted, with HLA associations seemingly driven largely by CMV exposure. In a later analysis, HLA-associated TCR beta chains showed more clonal expansion and lower generation probabilities than non-associated chains that were equally common. In a later analysis, TCR association rates were found to vary across HLA loci, with the most associated TCRs seen for DRB1 alleles and the fewest for HLA-C alleles. A group of highly shared sequence variants was considered likely to be a technical artifact of the sequencing pipeline.

Library preparation employed the immunoSEQ multiplex PCR assay. A mixture of 60 forward primers for TCR Vbeta segments and 13 reverse primers for TCR Jbeta segments was used in the multiplex PCR. The CDR3 region of rearranged TCR beta genes was amplified from genomic DNA with a multiplex PCR assay. On the Illumina HiSeq System, the amplified TCR beta libraries were sequenced as 87-base-pair reads. In the paper's pipeline: Across the roughly 670 repertoires, a later analysis counted about 81 million unique TCR beta chains, around 11 million of which were shared by at least two donors. Raw reads were error-corrected and collapsed into unique sequences with a nearest-neighbor algorithm that merged closely related sequences to remove PCR and sequencing errors. Alignment of CDR3 sequences to IMGT reference sequences was used to assign V, D and J gene segments. For a sequence to be retained, a match of at least six nucleotides to both a V gene segment and a J gene segment was required. A rearrangement counted as productive if the CDR3 had no stop codons and remained in frame with V and J, and every other rearrangement counted as non-productive. Following IMGT convention, CDR3 was defined as the stretch from the second conserved V-encoded cysteine up to the conserved J-encoded phenylalanine. The earlier analysis of fewer than 750 of the donors excluded sequences that lacked an unambiguous match to a single V gene segment. In an earlier analysis of approximately 500 of the donors, a V segment was called functional when productive rearrangements were above 56.7%, and segregating when the standard deviation between donors exceeded 5%. A statistical classification framework was built for diagnosing cytomegalovirus status from the catalog of TCR beta chain sequences. In a later analysis, TCR nucleotide sequences were compared against IMGT/GENE-DB human TR gene sequences so that V and J genes could be assigned. In a later analysis, CDR3 sequences and most-parsimonious VDJ recombination scenarios were assigned using the TCRdist pipeline. A later analysis defined each TCR beta chain by its CDR3 amino acid sequence plus V-gene family, and excluded reads lacking a unique V-gene family. In a later analysis, fewer than 650 highly shared, low-generation-probability nucleotide sequences were removed to address suspected cross-contamination and a sequencing artifact. In a later analysis, a clonal expansion index for each public chain was calculated from normalized within-repertoire ranks of inferred template counts. A later analysis computed generation probabilities with a VDJ recombination model fitted to out-of-frame rearrangements, and checked the results against IGoR. In a later analysis, TCR-TCR, TCR-HLA and TCR-CMV co-occurrence was scored with hypergeometric tests, and a repertoire-size bias correction was applied to TCR pairs. A later analysis estimated false discovery rates by permuting HLA or CMV assignments 20 times. In a later analysis, co-occurring TCRs were grouped using DBSCAN, with TCRdist sequence similarity added in when clustering inside HLA-allele-positive subsets. Co-occurrence clustering excluded repertoires with fewer than 30,000 or more than 120,000 public chains, plus five with anomalous nucleotide sharing. TCRdb re-hosts the immuneACCESS table, in-frame sequences only. Its copies lack some clones; in the studies checked, an unresolved V gene accounts for under half of them, and the cause for the rest is not known. The V and J calls and the clone size are those of that table, but D and trimming were determined from the DNA. For this sample, the table gives 200,000 to 250,000 clones. Around 0.95% of the sample lies in the top ten.

The TCR originated in a woman in her 30s in good health and CMV-seropositive. The chain uses TRBV7-2 and TRBJ1-3; 9 bases in the middle match TRBD1. Sequenced input: PBMCs. The CDR3 sequence is CASSLGTGAGNTIYF. The nucleotides read TGTGCCAGCAGCTTAGGGACAGGGGCTGGAAACACCATATATTTT.